The present T cell receptor (beta chain) was sequenced within a study of blood T cell repertoires in COVID-19. The repertoire was sequenced with immunoSEQ multiplex PCR; TCRdb's copy has only in-frame clones and lacks some. The sample includes about 200,000 clones, around 85% of them seen just once. The CDR3 extends over 16 amino acids. V was shortened by 1 base and J by 1 base, with 13 bases between the two germline ends. Germline V gene data show CDR1 as SGHDT and CDR2 as YYEEEE. The TCR sequence derives from a man in his 60s with COVID-19, enrolled during active disease. This sequence joins TRBV5-6 and TRBJ2-3; D possibly corresponds to TRBD2 (5 bases). Sequencing was performed on peripheral blood. Here the CDR3 reads CASSLRGFRGTDTQYF. CDR3 DNA: TGTGCCAGCAGCTTGCGGGGATTTAGGGGCACAGATACGCAGTATTTT.